The text below deals with one T cell receptor beta chain. This clone has a handful of counts. Its antigen is not yet known. No qualities accompany the bases; no much larger clone lies one base away. These data come from a study of control samples from healthy donors and cancer patients (dated by TCRdb to about 2020). V is cut by 2 bases and J by 0 bases, and the space between the germline ends is 11 bases. From the germline V gene, CDR1 is MNHEY and CDR2 is SVGEGT. CDR3 length: 15 amino acids, cysteine to phenylalanine. Of all the DNA, just the CDR3 is kept, 45 bases in frame from base 1. The library was prepared using the immunoSEQ multiplex PCR assay. The clones in this table, taken by TCRdb from immuneACCESS, are in-frame only. Not every clone is retained; where verified, under half of the shortfall comes from an unresolved V gene, and the cause of the rest is unknown. For this sample there are 200,000 or so clones; about 89% appear just once. In total, the top ten clones hold approximately 2% of the sample.

This chain is built from TRBV6-2 or TRBV6-3 and TRBJ2-7; the D gene identity is not certain. The origin of this receptor is a man aged 30 to 45 in good health. The sequenced sample was blood. The DNA reads TGTGCCAGCAGTTACCCCGTCGTCAGCTCCTACGAGCAGTACTTC. Translated, this is CASSYPVVSSYEQYF.